Below, one T cell receptor (beta chain) is given with its context. Its antigen is still unknown. The data originate from a study of T cells in localized non-small cell lung cancer. General study results and limits: The tumor had only one region sequenced, so heterogeneity remains possible. Clonality of T cells reached its maximum in uninvolved adjacent lung, surpassing tumor. An association was observed between higher blood T cell density and longer overall survival. Out of the top 100 tumor clones, a median around 60 were seen in adjacent lung.

Profiled with immunoSEQ multiplex PCR; TCRdb holds only in-frame clones, not every one. The table includes about 79,000 clones, around 90% detected once. With 1 base removed from V and 10 bases from J, the gap between germline ends came to 8 bases. Germline V gives CDR1 SGHDN, CDR2 FVKESK. The CDR3 has 13 amino acids. The sample consisted of peripheral blood, taken before any cancer treatment. The chain employs TRBV14 and TRBJ1-6, with D hard to call. This TCR derives from a woman between 35 and 75 years old with stage I squamous cell lung carcinoma. The CDR3 nucleotides are TGTGCCAGCAGCCAAGGGGGAAGATCACCCCTCCACTTT. The encoded protein is CASSQGGRSPLHF.